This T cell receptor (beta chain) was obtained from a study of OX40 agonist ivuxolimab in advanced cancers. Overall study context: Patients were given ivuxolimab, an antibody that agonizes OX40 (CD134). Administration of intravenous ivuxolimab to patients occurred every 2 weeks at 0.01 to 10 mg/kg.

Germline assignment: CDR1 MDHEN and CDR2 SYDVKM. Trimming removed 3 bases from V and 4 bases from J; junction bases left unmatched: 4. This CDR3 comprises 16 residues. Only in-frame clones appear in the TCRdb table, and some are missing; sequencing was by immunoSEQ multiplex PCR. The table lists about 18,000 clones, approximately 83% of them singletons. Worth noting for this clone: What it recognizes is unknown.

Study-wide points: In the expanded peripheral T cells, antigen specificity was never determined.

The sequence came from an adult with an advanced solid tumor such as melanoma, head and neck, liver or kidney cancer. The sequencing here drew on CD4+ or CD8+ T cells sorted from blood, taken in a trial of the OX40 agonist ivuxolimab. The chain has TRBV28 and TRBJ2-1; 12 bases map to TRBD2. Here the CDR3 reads CASSFLAGGTYNEQFF. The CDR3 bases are TGTGCCAGCAGTTTCCTAGCGGGGGGGACATACAATGAGCAGTTCTTC.